Below, 15 T cell receptor beta chains from the same sample are listed, as sequenced in a study of cytomegalovirus exposure and HLA in healthy donors. Sequencing was performed with immunoSEQ multiplex PCR; in TCRdb, only in-frame clones are kept and a portion is missing. The sample records under 400,000 clones, approximately 85% being singletons. The sample consisted of PBMCs. These receptor sequences come from a man aged 25 to 40 in good health and CMV-seronegative.

The rearrangement joins TRBV27 to TRBJ2-3; no clear D. The CDR3 is made up of 15 amino acids. CDR1 is MNHEY, CDR2 SMNVEV, per germline (reference sequence). Deletions cut 0 bases from V and 0 bases from J, with 7 bases between. CDR3 loop: CASSLSRLSTDTQYF. CDR3 nucleotides: TGTGCCAGCAGTTTATCGCGGTTAAGCACAGATACGCAGTATTTT.

The chain joins TRBV5-6 to TRBJ1-2; D is perhaps TRBD1 (5 bases). Germline loops: CDR1 SGHDT, CDR2 YYEEEE. Trimming stripped 4 bases from V and 2 bases from J, with 15 bases between. The CDR3 runs 15 residues. The chain's CDR3 is CASSQGLKPNYGYTF. CDR3 bases: TGTGCCAGCAGCCAGGGACTCAAACCGAACTATGGCTACACCTTC.

J is TRBJ2-3 and V is TRBV2, with TRBD1 matching over 10 bases. The CDR3 sequence is 13 residues long. In germline, CDR1 is SNHLY, CDR2 FYNNEI. V lost 4 bases to trimming and J lost 6 bases; unmatched junction nucleotides: 1. CDR3 in amino acids: CASSGQGADTQYF. DNA for the CDR3: TGTGCCAGCAGTGGACAGGGGGCGGATACGCAGTATTTT.

The chain is built from TRBV6-1 and TRBJ2-2; 7 bases map to TRBD2. CDR1 MNHNS and CDR2 SASEGT come from the germline V gene. V shed 2 bases and J 1 base; nucleotides not matched to a gene: 4. The CDR3 spans 16 residues. CDR3 in amino acids: CASSESLAVNTGELFF. As DNA, the CDR3 is TGTGCCAGCAGTGAATCCCTAGCGGTGAACACCGGGGAGCTGTTTTTT.

The chain recombines TRBV2 with TRBJ2-2, with TRBD1 identical over 8 bases. This CDR3 region has 16 residues. Unmatched junction bases numbered 10, after V lost 3 bases and J lost 7 bases. Germline CDR1 is SNHLY and CDR2 is FYNNEI. The CDR3 DNA reads as TGTGCCAGCAGTGAGTCTTGGCAGGGGGCCAACGGGGAGCTGTTTTTT. Its protein is CASSESWQGANGELFF.

The CDR3 is CASSLSLRSYGYTF. In DNA, the CDR3 is TGTGCCAGCAGTTTAAGCCTTAGAAGCTATGGCTACACCTTC. The gene calls are TRBV28 and TRBJ1-2; D is uncertain. V lost 2 bases and J 4 bases, leaving 11 bases between the germline ends. The CDR3 contains 14 residues. In germline, CDR1 is MDHEN, CDR2 SYDVKM.

This clone was detected only a few times. The chain couples TRBV4-2 to TRBJ2-5, with D tentatively TRBD2 (6 bases). Germline assignment: CDR1 LGHNA and CDR2 YNFKEQ. V was pared by 2 bases and J by 5 bases, with 21 bases between. There are 17 residues in the CDR3. CDR3 protein: CASSQLLIRDSRETQYF. The CDR3 DNA is TGTGCCAGCAGCCAATTACTAATCCGGGACTCGCGGGAGACCCAGTACTTC.

This chain links TRBV12-5 with TRBJ1-2, with TRBD1 identical over 7 bases. J gave up 3 bases and V 1 base, and 14 bases lay outside the gene matches. Germline CDR1 LGHNT, CDR2 FRNRAP. The CDR3 consists of 18 residues. The CDR3 reads CASGLGQGRGQGDYGYTF. The CDR3 region has the DNA TGTGCTAGTGGTTTGGGACAGGGACGGGGTCAGGGGGACTATGGCTACACCTTC.

The chain employs TRBV4-1 and TRBJ2-2, with D possibly matching TRBD1 (6 bases). Germline CDR1 is MGHRA and CDR2 is YSYEKL. With 1 base removed from V and 1 base from J, the gap between germline ends came to 16 bases. CDR3 length: 18 amino acids. In DNA, the CDR3 is TGCGCCAGCAGCCAAGCCTTTGGCAGGGGCTTGAACACCGGGGAGCTGTTTTTT. This encodes CASSQAFGRGLNTGELFF.

The chain combines TRBV7-6 with TRBJ2-7; D is unresolved. Germline CDR1 is SGHVS and CDR2 is FNYEAQ. V lost 5 bases and J lost 1, with 6 bases in between. There are 12 residues in the CDR3. Here the CDR3 DNA reads TGTGCCAGCAGCGACACATCCTACGAGCAGTACTTC. Translated, it gives CASSDTSYEQYF.

The rearrangement joins TRBV19 to TRBJ2-3; possibly TRBD1 for D (6 bases). Trimming left V 1 base short and J 6 bases short, with 14 bases between. The CDR3 runs 15 residues. In germline, CDR1 is LNHDA, CDR2 SQIVND (reference sequence). Here the CDR3 DNA reads TGTGCCAGTAGTATAGGGACAGCCTTCGGGGATACGCAGTATTTT. It translates to CASSIGTAFGDTQYF.

V gene TRBV10-3 combines with J gene TRBJ1-2; 11 positions match TRBD1. Germline CDR1 and CDR2: ENHRY and SYGVKD. The CDR3 runs to 15 residues. The junction had 2 bases not matched to a gene; V was cut back by 3 bases and J by 2 bases. CDR3 sequence reads: CAISDWTGGNYGYTF. The CDR3, as DNA: TGTGCCATCAGTGATTGGACAGGGGGCAACTATGGCTACACCTTC.

The V gene is TRBV6-5, the J gene TRBJ2-1, with 10 bases that match TRBD2. V lost 6 bases to trimming and J lost 6 bases; unmatched junction nucleotides: 8. The germline gives CDR1 MNHEY, CDR2 SVGAGI. The CDR3 has 15 residues. The CDR3 is CASSPPSGGTNEQFF. DNA of the CDR3: TGTGCCAGCAGCCCCCCTAGCGGGGGTACCAATGAGCAGTTCTTC.

V usage is TRBV9 and J usage is TRBJ1-2, with D perhaps matching TRBD1 (5 bases). This CDR3 spans 15 amino acids. Germline V gene lookup returns CDR1 SGDLS and CDR2 YYNGEE. V dropped 0 bases and J dropped 0 bases, with 9 bases sitting between them. The CDR3 nucleotides read TGTGCCAGCAGCGTAGGCTACAGGTCTAACTATGGCTACACCTTC. It yields the protein CASSVGYRSNYGYTF.

As for this clone: Other DNA sequences in this sample translate to the same CDR3. This rearrangement joins TRBV18 to TRBJ1-1, with D hard to call. The V gene lost 3 bases and the J gene lost 2 bases, with 10 bases spanning the gap. There are 14 residues in the CDR3. Germline-derived CDR1 and CDR2 are KGHSH and LQKENI. Here the CDR3 reads CASSPVGGNTEAFF. DNA of the CDR3: TGTGCCAGCTCACCGGTCGGAGGTAACACTGAAGCTTTCTTT.